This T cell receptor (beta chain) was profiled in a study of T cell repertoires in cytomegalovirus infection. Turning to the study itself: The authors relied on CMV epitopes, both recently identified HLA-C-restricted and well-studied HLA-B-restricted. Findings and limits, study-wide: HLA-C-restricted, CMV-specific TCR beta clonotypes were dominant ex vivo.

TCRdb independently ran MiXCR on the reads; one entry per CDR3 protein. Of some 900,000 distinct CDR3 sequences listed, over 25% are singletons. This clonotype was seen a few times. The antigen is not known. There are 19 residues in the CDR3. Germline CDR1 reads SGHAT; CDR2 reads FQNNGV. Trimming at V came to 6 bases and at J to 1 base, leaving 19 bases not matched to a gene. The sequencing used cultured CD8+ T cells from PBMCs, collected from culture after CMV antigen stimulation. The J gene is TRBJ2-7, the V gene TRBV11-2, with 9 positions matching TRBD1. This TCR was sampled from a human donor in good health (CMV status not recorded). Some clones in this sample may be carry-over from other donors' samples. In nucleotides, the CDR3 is TGTGCCAGCAGTCCAGGGGACAGGGAATTTTTGAGTACATCCTACGAGCAGTACTTC. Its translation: CASSPGDREFLSTSYEQYF.